This T cell receptor beta chain appears in the sequencing data of a study of Ad26.COV2.S vaccination and SARS-CoV-2 variants. Findings and caveats of the study: There was a possibility that the TCR breadth and depth analyses underestimated total T cell responses.

Concerning this clone itself: Its antigen is undetermined.

The repertoire was sequenced with immunoSEQ multiplex PCR; TCRdb's copy has only in-frame clones and lacks some. The sample carries around 350,000 clones, approximately 84% recorded once. Specified treatment: around 19 received Ad26.COV2.S at low or high dose, single or two shots; several received placebo; per-sample allocation not given. At day 63 after the first vaccine or placebo injection, samples were drawn. An 18-55-year-old adult in Boston served as donor. Trimming removed 2 bases at V and 0 bases at J, with 11 bases between. Germline V gene sequence: CDR1 SGHAT, CDR2 FQNNGV. This CDR3 is 15 amino acids long.

V usage is TRBV11-2 and J usage is TRBJ2-7; possible D gene TRBD2, 6 bases. The material was peripheral blood, obtained in a trial of Ad26.COV2.S vaccine versus placebo. The TCR originated in a person between 18 and 60 years old who received the Ad26.COV2.S COVID-19 vaccine or a placebo. The CDR3, as DNA: TGTGCCAGCAGCTTATATGCGGGAAGCTCCTACGAGCAGTACTTC. Its protein product is CASSLYAGSSYEQYF.